This T cell receptor (beta chain) came from a study of identical twins. The CDR3 runs to 17 residues. V was pared by 4 bases and J by 0 bases, with 8 bases of the junction left unmatched. A universal primer site was added by template switching, and unique molecular identifiers were carried by the cDNA. MiXCR, applied by TCRdb to the 5' RACE reads, yields one record per CDR3 protein. This repertoire shows about 530,000 distinct CDR3 sequences, around 15% found once; its top ten account for roughly 0.44%. This clonotype occurred many times. Its specificity is unknown. Overall study results and limits: Where beta out-of-frame sequences were concerned, excess twin sharing was weaker. Models came in too low on out-of-frame TCR alpha sharing in monozygotic twins. There was an excess of low generation probability in the out-of-frame alpha sequences that twins shared.

This sample also appeared in a second study, on yellow fever vaccine responses in identical twins.

V and J are TRBV12-3 or TRBV12-4 and TRBJ2-4, with TRBD1 matching 8 bases. The sequenced sample was CD4+ T cells sorted from blood. This sequence originates from a woman under 30 in good health. CDR3 sequence: CASSSLGQGIAKNIQYF. CDR3 DNA sequence: TGTGCCAGCAGTTCCTTAGGACAGGGAATAGCCAAAAACATTCAGTACTTC.